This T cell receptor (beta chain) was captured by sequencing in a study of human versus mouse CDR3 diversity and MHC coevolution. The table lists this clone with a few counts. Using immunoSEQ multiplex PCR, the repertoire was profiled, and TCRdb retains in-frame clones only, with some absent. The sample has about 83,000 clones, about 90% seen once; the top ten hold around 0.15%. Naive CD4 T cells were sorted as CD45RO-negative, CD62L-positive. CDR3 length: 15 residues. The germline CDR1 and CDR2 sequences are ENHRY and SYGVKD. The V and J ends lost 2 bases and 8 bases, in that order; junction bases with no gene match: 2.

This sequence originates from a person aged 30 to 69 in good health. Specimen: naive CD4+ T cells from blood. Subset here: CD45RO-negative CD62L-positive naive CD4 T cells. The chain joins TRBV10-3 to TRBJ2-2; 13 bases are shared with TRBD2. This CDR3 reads CAISEKTSGRGELFF. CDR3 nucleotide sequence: TGTGCCATCAGTGAGAAGACTAGCGGGAGGGGGGAGCTGTTTTTT.